Below, 14 T cell receptor beta chains from the same sample are listed, as sequenced in a study of CD8+ T cells in alopecia areata. Once RNA had been extracted, it was reverse transcribed into cDNA to act as the sequencing template. Some clones are missing from TCRdb's copy, which holds only in-frame ones; the method was immunoSEQ multiplex PCR. Among some 200,000 clones listed, roughly 62% were seen once. The sample's treatment: oral pan-JAK inhibitor, 5-10 mg twice daily. The input for sequencing was CD8+ T cells sorted from blood, taken at week 24, from a patient treated with tofacitinib. Every receptor here comes from a human donor with alopecia areata.

The V call is TRBV5-1, the J call TRBJ2-3; 12 nucleotides align to TRBD2. Trimming at V came to 0 bases and at J to 4 bases, leaving 3 bases not matched to a gene. The CDR3 runs to 16 residues. CDR1 is SGHRS and CDR2 is YFSETQ in the germline V gene. DNA for the CDR3: TGCGCCAGCAGCTTGGCTAGCGGGGGGGTTGCAGATACGCAGTATTTT. It codes for CASSLASGGVADTQYF.

A single count supports this clone. The chain couples TRBV30 to TRBJ1-1; 9 bases agree with TRBD1. The CDR3 totals 13 residues. Germline assignment: CDR1 GTSNPN and CDR2 SVGIG (reference sequence). Trimming at V came to 8 bases and at J to 5 bases, leaving 9 bases not matched to a gene. The CDR3 nucleotides are TGTGCCATATACAGGGGGCTGATAACTGAAGCTTTCTTT. Translated: CAIYRGLITEAFF.

Comment on this clone: Other DNA sequences of this sample code for an identical CDR3. J is TRBJ2-5 and V is TRBV11-3, with TRBD2 matching 8 bases. CDR3 length: 14 residues. V shed 8 bases and J 0 bases; nucleotides not matched to a gene: 5. Germline V CDR1 and CDR2: SGHNT, YENEEA. The CDR3 nucleotides read TGTGCCAGCGTGGCGGGGGGTAACCAAGAGACCCAGTACTTC. This translates into CASVAGGNQETQYF.

The V and J genes are TRBV14 and TRBJ2-3, with 9 bases aligning to TRBD1. This CDR3 region has 18 residues. Germline V gives CDR1 SGHDN, CDR2 FVKESK. Trimming at V came to 4 bases and at J to 1 base, leaving 12 bases not matched to a gene. CDR3 region: CASSPGPDRGRGTDTQYF. DNA for the CDR3: TGTGCCAGCAGCCCGGGACCGGACAGGGGCCGCGGCACAGATACGCAGTATTTT.

V and J are TRBV9 and TRBJ2-3, with a possible D match to TRBD2 (6 bases). Per germline, CDR1 SGDLS and CDR2 YYNGEE. V was shortened by 1 base and J by 5 bases, with 8 bases between the two germline ends. The CDR3 is 13 residues long. The CDR3 sequence: CASSVLGGDTQYF. In DNA form, the CDR3 reads TGTGCCAGCAGCGTATTGGGGGGAGATACGCAGTATTTT.

This chain connects TRBV9 to TRBJ2-4; 11 positions agree with TRBD2. Trimming took 4 bases from V and 0 from J; bases not matched to a gene: 3. CDR1 is SGDLS, CDR2 YYNGEE, per germline. The CDR3 loop spans 16 amino acids. CDR3 protein: CASSPGLAGAKNIQYF. CDR3 sequence (DNA): TGTGCCAGCAGCCCCGGACTAGCGGGAGCCAAAAACATTCAGTACTTC.

In its sample, this clone was seen a few times. This sequence joins TRBV25-1 and TRBJ1-2; no firm D call. CDR1 is MGHDK and CDR2 is SYGVNS in the germline V gene. V was pared by 1 base and J by 8 bases, with 17 bases between. CDR3 length: 15 residues. The CDR3 sequence is CASSELRPEGQGYTF. The CDR3 nucleotides read TGTGCCAGCAGTGAATTGCGCCCTGAGGGTCAAGGCTACACCTTC.

The table lists this clone with a count of one. The gene calls are TRBV29-1 and TRBJ2-3; possibly TRBD2 for D (6 bases). The CDR3 extends over 14 amino acids. Germline V lookup: CDR1 SQVTM, CDR2 ANQGSEA. V lost 6 bases and J 1 base, leaving 14 bases between the germline ends. CDR3 DNA sequence: TGCAGCGTGGGCGGAGGGTTCGGCACAGATACGCAGTATTTT. This sequence encodes CSVGGGFGTDTQYF.

The chain recombines TRBV6-5 with TRBJ2-5; D unclear. The CDR3 is 11 residues long. The V end lost 7 bases, the J end lost 4 bases, and 7 bases lay between the germline ends. The germline gives CDR1 MNHEY, CDR2 SVGAGI. The CDR3 loop reads CASTVTETQYF. The CDR3, as DNA: TGTGCCAGCACCGTGACAGAGACCCAGTACTTC.

The chain carries TRBV7-9 and TRBJ1-2; possible D gene TRBD1, 6 bases. The CDR3 is 13 residues long. Trimming cost V 4 bases and J 4 bases, with 10 bases left between them. The germline V gene encodes CDR1 SEHNR and CDR2 FQNEAQ (reference sequence). This chain's CDR3 is CASSSSDSYGYTF. In DNA form, the CDR3 reads TGTGCCAGCAGCTCGTCGGACAGCTATGGCTACACCTTC. Using reference TRBV7-9 and TRBJ1-2 for the parts outside the CDR3, the full variable domain is DTGVSQNPRHKITKRGQNVTFRCDPISEHNRLYWYRQTLGQGPEFLTYFQNEAQLEKSRLLSDRFSAERPKGSFSTLEIQRTEQGDSAMYLCASSSSDSYGYTFGSGTRLTVV.

This rearrangement joins TRBV27 to TRBJ2-7, with D possibly being TRBD1 (6 bases). CDR1 MNHEY and CDR2 SMNVEV come from the germline V gene (reference sequence). Trimming pared 6 bases from V and 2 bases from J, leaving 14 bases between. This CDR3 is 14 amino acids long. The CDR3, as DNA: TGTGCCAGCAGCCCGGACAGCCGGGCCTACGAGCAGTACTTC. Encoded protein: CASSPDSRAYEQYF.

The V gene is TRBV29-1, the J gene TRBJ1-3, with 9 nucleotides matching TRBD1. Germline-derived CDR1 and CDR2 are SQVTM and ANQGSEA. V lost 6 bases and J lost 1; bases outside the gene matches: 7. The CDR3 covers 15 residues. The CDR3: CSVAGTGQSGNTIYF. The CDR3 DNA follows: TGCAGCGTGGCCGGGACAGGGCAGTCTGGAAACACCATATATTTT.

The chain recombines TRBV2 with TRBJ2-4; D is unclear. Trimming pared 6 bases from V and 6 bases from J, leaving 21 bases between. The germline CDR1 and CDR2 sequences are SNHLY and FYNNEI. The CDR3 extends over 16 amino acids. CDR3 region: CASSGEESSYGNIQYF. The CDR3 region has the DNA TGTGCCAGCAGCGGCGAGGAAAGTAGTTACGGAAACATTCAGTACTTC.

This chain joins TRBV7-9 and TRBJ2-1; 11 positions agree with TRBD2. V shed 1 base, J shed 2 bases, and the junction held 10 bases outside the gene matches. CDR1 is SEHNR and CDR2 is FQNEAQ in the germline V gene (reference sequence). The CDR3 spans 19 residues. The CDR3 here is CASSLGPPVAGGPYNEQFF. CDR3 DNA sequence: TGTGCCAGCAGCTTAGGACCCCCTGTAGCGGGGGGGCCCTACAATGAGCAGTTCTTC.